The clone carrying this T cell receptor beta chain was recorded a few times. Its specificity is not known. The data were taken from a study of cytomegalovirus exposure and HLA in healthy donors. Turning to the study itself: The same platform used for the approximately 670 first-cohort repertoires was also used for the 120 or so validation repertoires, as a later analysis reported. Regarding the study as a whole: The study found most TCR sequences rare, yet found some public TCRs in many donors. Overall, approximately 180 TCR beta chains were annotated as cytomegalovirus-associated. Subsequent analysis of the approximately 120 validation repertoires found a tendency for first-cohort TCR clusters to co-occur.

TCRdb keeps only in-frame clones here, not all; method: immunoSEQ multiplex PCR. The sample includes roughly 90,000 clones, around 85% seen only once; the top ten take 20% to 25%. The receptor comes from a man aged 18 to 35 in good health and CMV-seropositive. Sequenced input: PBMCs.

CDR3 bases: TGTGCCAGAAGCGCCGGGACAGGGTCCTACGAGCAGTACGTC. It translates to CARSAGTGSYEQYV. The V gene is TRBV5-3, the J gene TRBJ2-7; 9 positions match TRBD1. TRBV5-3 is recorded as an ORF, its role being uncertain. V was clipped by 4 bases and J by 1 base; unmatched bases: 3. The CDR3 covers 14 residues.